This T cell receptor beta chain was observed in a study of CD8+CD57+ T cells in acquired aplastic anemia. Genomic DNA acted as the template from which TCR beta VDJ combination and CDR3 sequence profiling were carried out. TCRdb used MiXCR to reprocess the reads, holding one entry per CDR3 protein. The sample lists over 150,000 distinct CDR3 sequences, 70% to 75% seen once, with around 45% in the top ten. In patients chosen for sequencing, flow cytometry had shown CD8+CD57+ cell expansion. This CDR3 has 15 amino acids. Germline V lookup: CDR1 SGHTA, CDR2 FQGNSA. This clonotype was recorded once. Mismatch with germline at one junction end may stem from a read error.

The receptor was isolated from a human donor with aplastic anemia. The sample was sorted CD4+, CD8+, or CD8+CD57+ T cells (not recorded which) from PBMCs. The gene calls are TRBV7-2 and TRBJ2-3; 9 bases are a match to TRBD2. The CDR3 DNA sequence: TGTGCCGGCAGCCTCTGGACTAGCGGCACAGATACGCAGTATTTT. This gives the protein CAGSLWTSGTDTQYF.